The next 25 T cell receptor beta chains were all read from a single sample in a study of T-cell memory formation after mild COVID-19. TCRdb recomputed calls from the 5' RACE reads with MiXCR, one row per CDR3 protein. This sample carries roughly 300,000 distinct CDR3 sequences, around 8% of them seen once, and the ten largest clones take around a fifth. Sequencing was carried out using PBMCs or a T cell subset sorted from them (not recorded which). These receptor sequences come from a man aged 18 to 29 who had mild COVID-19 (a few samples of this study predate the infection). Cell type and time point are not known.

The table lists this clonotype with a few counts. This sequence joins TRBV9 and TRBJ1-2; D is ambiguous. Germline loops: CDR1 SGDLS, CDR2 YYNGEE. The CDR3 length is 12 residues. Between the trimmed V and J ends, which lost 4 bases and 7 bases, there was a span of 11 bases. For the CDR3, the DNA is TGTGCCAGCAGCCCTGGCGAGGTTGGCTACACCTTC. The encoded protein is CASSPGEVGYTF.

The sample holds many counts of this clonotype. The rearrangement uses TRBV4-3 and TRBJ1-5; TRBD1 is a possible D gene (5 bases). V was pared by 3 bases and J by 7 bases, with 10 bases between. CDR1 is LGHNA and CDR2 is YSLEER in the germline V gene. There are 13 residues in the CDR3. The CDR3 here is CASSQGRGQPQHF. The CDR3 region has the DNA TGCGCCAGCAGCCAGGGTAGGGGCCAGCCCCAGCATTTT.

CDR3 sequence (DNA): TGTGCCAGCAGGATGCTAGGAGCGGGAACAGATACGCAGTATTTT. Residues: CASRMLGAGTDTQYF. The rearrangement uses TRBV5-6 and TRBJ2-3, with 7 bases identical to TRBD2. Germline V gene lookup returns CDR1 SGHDT and CDR2 YYEEEE. The ends lost 5 bases at V and 3 bases at J; junction bases unmatched: 9. The length of the CDR3 is 15 residues.

This clonotype was counted at least ten times. The chain combines TRBV5-1 with TRBJ2-3; 7 bases map to TRBD2. This CDR3 comprises 14 residues. V lost 6 bases and J lost 5; bases outside the gene matches: 9. Looked up from germline, CDR1 is SGHRS and CDR2 is YFSETQ. The CDR3: CASTPGGSKDTQYF. CDR3 in DNA: TGCGCCAGCACCCCCGGGGGGAGTAAAGATACGCAGTATTTT.

This clonotype was observed at least ten times. The chain carries TRBV20-1 and TRBJ1-1; TRBD1 aligns across 8 bases. Germline loops: CDR1 DFQATT, CDR2 SNEGSKA (reference sequence). With V trimmed by 0 bases and J by 4 bases, 7 bases remained unmatched. This CDR3 spans 15 amino acids. In DNA, the CDR3 is TGCAGTGCTAGAGACCCGACAGGGGCAGGCACTGAAGCTTTCTTT. Translation gives CSARDPTGAGTEAFF.

Only a few counts were recorded for this clonotype. The V gene is TRBV7-9, the J gene TRBJ2-1, with TRBD2 as a possible D gene (7 bases). Germline CDR1 SEHNR, CDR2 FQNEAQ (reference sequence). This CDR3 comprises 16 residues. V lost 6 bases and J 6 bases, leaving 21 bases between the germline ends. CDR3 in DNA: TGTGCCAGCAGTTTAAATAGGGGGGGTGCAGGCAATGAGCAGTTCTTC. Encoded protein: CASSLNRGGAGNEQFF.

With regard to this clonotype: This CDR3 fails to terminate in the conserved phenylalanine or tryptophan, so it likely reflects a read error. The V call is TRBV20-1, the J call TRBJ1-1; TRBD1 agrees at 9 bases. The V segment lost 1 base and the J segment 5 bases; nucleotides outside the gene matches: 8. The CDR3 extends over 15 amino acids. The germline V gene encodes CDR1 DFQATT and CDR2 SNEGSKA (reference sequence). The CDR3 loop reads CSARVEDRGGTEAFS. In DNA, the CDR3 is TGCAGTGCTAGAGTAGAGGACAGGGGAGGAACTGAAGCTTTCTCT.

This clonotype was seen a handful of times. The rearrangement joins TRBV7-6 to TRBJ2-7, with TRBD1 matching 7 bases. Trimming at V came to 3 bases and at J to 3 bases, leaving 2 bases not matched to a gene. CDR1 SGHVS and CDR2 FNYEAQ come from the germline V gene. The CDR3 has 13 residues. The CDR3 sequence: CASSLDRLYEQYF. CDR3 DNA sequence: TGTGCCAGCAGCTTGGACAGGCTCTACGAGCAGTACTTC.

The chain joins TRBV6-2 or TRBV6-3 to TRBJ1-2, with TRBD1 identical over 9 bases. Trimming removed 6 bases from V and 3 bases from J; junction bases left unmatched: 5. The CDR3 runs 14 residues. The germline CDR1 and CDR2 sequences are MNHEY and SVGEGT. CDR3 loop: CASSSGTGHYGYTF. CDR3 DNA sequence: TGTGCCAGCAGCTCCGGGACAGGGCACTATGGCTACACCTTC.

This clonotype came up a few times. The CDR3 nucleotides are TGTGCCAGCAGCCCCGGGGGGACCGACTACAATGAGCAGTTCTTC. Protein product: CASSPGGTDYNEQFF. The chain is built from TRBV7-3 and TRBJ2-1, with 7 bases aligning to TRBD2. Looked up from germline, CDR1 is SGHTA and CDR2 is FQGTGA. V was clipped by 5 bases and J by 3 bases; unmatched bases: 7. CDR3 length: 15 amino acids.

This clonotype appeared a few times. V is TRBV5-1 and J is TRBJ2-6; D gene uncertain. The germline V and J ends were trimmed by 2 bases and 4 bases, with 10 bases remaining between them. CDR1 is SGHRS, CDR2 YFSETQ, per germline. The length of the CDR3 is 15 residues. CDR3 residues: CASSFLGTGANVLTF. DNA of the CDR3: TGCGCCAGCAGCTTTCTGGGAACCGGGGCCAACGTCCTGACTTTC.

This clonotype was counted between two and nine times. The V call is TRBV29-1, the J call TRBJ2-7; 9 bases fit TRBD1. This CDR3 is built from 13 residues. V trimming: 6 bases; J trimming: 2 bases; junction bases outside the gene matches: 5. Germline V gives CDR1 SQVTM, CDR2 ANQGSEA. CDR3 amino acids: CSVGDRVTYEQYF. The CDR3 region has the DNA TGCAGCGTGGGGGACAGGGTAACCTACGAGCAGTACTTC.

This clonotype has ten or more counts. The chain is built from TRBV30 and TRBJ1-1; D uncertain. CDR3 length: 15 residues. Trimming removed 0 bases at V and 4 bases at J, with 15 bases between. Germline V gene data show CDR1 as GTSNPN and CDR2 as SVGIG (reference sequence). The CDR3 DNA is TGTGCCTGGAGTGTTACGTCGAGGTTGGGCACTGAAGCTTTCTTT. This encodes CAWSVTSRLGTEAFF.

The chain is built from TRBV5-1 and TRBJ2-6; D gene unclear. The V gene lost 5 bases and the J gene lost 4 bases, with 10 bases spanning the gap. The CDR3 length is 14 residues. The V gene's germline CDR1 is SGHRS and CDR2 YFSETQ. In DNA form, the CDR3 reads TGCGCCAGCAGGCGTTCCCCCGGGGCCAACGTCCTGACTTTC. Its protein is CASRRSPGANVLTF.

Only one count was recorded for this clonotype. The gene calls are TRBV7-2 and TRBJ2-1, with 7 bases identical to TRBD2. V shed 5 bases, J shed 3 bases, and the junction held 22 bases outside the gene matches. Germline V lookup: CDR1 SGHTA, CDR2 FQGNSA. This CDR3 has 20 residues. In DNA form, the CDR3 reads TGTGCCAGCAGCCTTCGCCCACCCGCCGGTCTTGCGGGGGACTACAATGAGCAGTTCTTC. It yields the protein CASSLRPPAGLAGDYNEQFF.

This clonotype was seen a few times. V and J are TRBV7-3 and TRBJ2-3, with TRBD2 matching 10 bases. With 2 bases clipped from V and 4 bases from J, the junction kept 3 bases outside the gene matches. This CDR3 region has 15 residues. In germline, CDR1 is SGHTA, CDR2 FQGTGA. CDR3 sequence (DNA): TGTGCCAGCAGCTTAGAAGCGGGGGGGGCAGATACGCAGTATTTT. Its translation is CASSLEAGGADTQYF.

In this sample, this clonotype turned up many times. The rearrangement links TRBV4-1 to TRBJ1-6; D is unclear. The germline CDR1 and CDR2 sequences are MGHRA and YSYEKL. The germline V and J ends were trimmed by 4 bases and 6 bases, with 13 bases remaining between them. The CDR3 spans 15 residues. CDR3: CASSPLVAANSPLHF. The CDR3 coding sequence is TGCGCCAGCAGCCCCCTCGTGGCAGCTAATTCACCCCTCCACTTT.

This clonotype was seen repeatedly, ten times or more. This chain connects TRBV5-1 to TRBJ1-1, with D possibly matching TRBD1 (5 bases). V lost 3 bases, J lost 0 bases, and 12 bases lay in between. This CDR3 contains 15 residues. Germline CDR1 is SGHRS and CDR2 is YFSETQ. The CDR3 region is CASSSTGTVNTEAFF. The CDR3 coding sequence is TGCGCCAGCAGCTCCACCGGGACGGTGAACACTGAAGCTTTCTTT.

This clonotype was seen a handful of times. The rearrangement uses TRBV5-1 and TRBJ1-1; D gene unclear. This CDR3 spans 13 amino acids. From germline, CDR1 is SGHRS and CDR2 YFSETQ. V lost 2 bases and J lost 8, with 13 bases in between. CDR3 in DNA: TGCGCCAGCAGCTTCCAGGATCTCGGGGAAGCTTTCTTT. Protein: CASSFQDLGEAFF.

The chain combines TRBV7-9 with TRBJ2-7, with TRBD2 matching over 8 bases. CDR3 length: 15 amino acids. Trimming removed 5 bases from V and 4 bases from J; junction bases left unmatched: 10. Germline CDR1 SEHNR, CDR2 FQNEAQ (reference sequence). This CDR3 reads CASSNSGGINYEQYV. CDR3 nucleotides: TGTGCCAGCAGCAACAGCGGGGGTATCAATTACGAGCAGTACGTC.

This clonotype was observed many times. This chain joins TRBV27 and TRBJ2-2; no reliable D call. Germline CDR1 and CDR2: MNHEY and SMNVEV (reference sequence). Trimming cost V 5 bases and J 2 bases, with 6 bases left between them. The CDR3 runs 13 residues. The CDR3 loop reads CASSPVNTGELFF. Written as DNA, the CDR3 is TGTGCCAGCAGTCCCGTTAACACCGGGGAGCTGTTTTTT.

This clonotype was counted a few times. This rearrangement joins TRBV9 to TRBJ2-3; 7 bases are a match to TRBD1. V dropped 2 bases and J dropped 1; count of bases not matched to a gene: 4. This CDR3 region has 15 residues. Germline V gives CDR1 SGDLS, CDR2 YYNGEE. Written as DNA, the CDR3 is TGTGCCAGCAGCGTGGGACAGTTAGGCACAGATACGCAGTATTTT. Translated: CASSVGQLGTDTQYF.

The table lists this clonotype with many counts. The V gene is TRBV7-2, the J gene TRBJ1-4; D ambiguous. CDR1 and CDR2 (germline): SGHTA, FQGNSA. Trimming removed 4 bases from V and 7 bases from J, with 19 bases in between. The CDR3 length is 16 residues. CDR3 nucleotide sequence: TGTGCCAGCAGCTCCTTCCCTAATTCGAGAATTGAAAAACTGTTTTTT. Amino acids: CASSSFPNSRIEKLFF.

This clonotype was counted only a few times. J is TRBJ2-5 and V is TRBV27, with D perhaps TRBD1 (5 bases). The V and J ends lost 7 bases and 2 bases respectively, with 20 bases between them. In germline, CDR1 is MNHEY, CDR2 SMNVEV (reference sequence). The CDR3 loop spans 16 amino acids. The CDR3: CASKLYNGAGQETQYF. The DNA of the CDR3 is TGTGCCAGCAAATTGTATAACGGTGCAGGGCAAGAGACCCAGTACTTC.

This clonotype has only a few counts. The chain is built from TRBV6-1 and TRBJ1-4; weak D call: TRBD1 (6 bases). With 5 bases removed from V and 0 bases from J, the gap between germline ends came to 13 bases. Germline V lookup: CDR1 MNHNS, CDR2 SASEGT. The CDR3 sequence is 16 residues long. CDR3: CASSPRTDATNEKLFF. Here the CDR3 DNA reads TGTGCCAGCAGTCCCAGGACAGACGCAACTAATGAAAAACTGTTTTTT.